This entry concerns a single T cell receptor (beta chain). Original processing methods: Quantification of nucleated cells was approximated via reference gene primer amplification. Clones were sequenced by immunoSEQ multiplex PCR, and TCRdb holds only the in-frame ones, with some missing. That table furnishes V, J and clone size, whereas the DNA furnished D and trimming. The sample has approximately 190,000 clones, 80% seen once. V gave up 4 bases and J gave up 3 bases, with 18 bases separating them. The CDR3 consists of 16 residues. Germline CDR1 LNHDA, CDR2 SQIVND (reference sequence). These data belong to a study of blood T cell repertoires in COVID-19. Turning to the study itself: Researchers got acute and convalescent COVID-19 samples from the United States, Italy and Spain.

Sequenced sample: peripheral blood. J is TRBJ1-1 and V is TRBV19, with D maybe TRBD1 (5 bases). The sequence was collected from a man in his 60s with acute or convalescent COVID-19. CDR3 protein: CASSTGTRREDTEAFF. CDR3 in DNA: TGTGCCAGTAGTACTGGGACGAGGAGGGAGGACACTGAAGCTTTCTTT.